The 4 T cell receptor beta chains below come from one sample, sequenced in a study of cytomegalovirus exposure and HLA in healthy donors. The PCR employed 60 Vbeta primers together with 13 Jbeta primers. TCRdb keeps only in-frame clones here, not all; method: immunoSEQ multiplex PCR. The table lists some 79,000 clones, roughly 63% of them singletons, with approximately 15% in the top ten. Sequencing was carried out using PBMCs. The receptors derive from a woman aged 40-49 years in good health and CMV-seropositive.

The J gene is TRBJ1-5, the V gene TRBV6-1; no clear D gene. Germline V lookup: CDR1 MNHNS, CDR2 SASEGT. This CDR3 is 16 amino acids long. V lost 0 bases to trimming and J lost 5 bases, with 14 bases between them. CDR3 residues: CASSEAVTRVDQPQHF. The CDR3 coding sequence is TGTGCCAGCAGTGAAGCGGTAACGAGGGTAGATCAGCCCCAGCATTTT.

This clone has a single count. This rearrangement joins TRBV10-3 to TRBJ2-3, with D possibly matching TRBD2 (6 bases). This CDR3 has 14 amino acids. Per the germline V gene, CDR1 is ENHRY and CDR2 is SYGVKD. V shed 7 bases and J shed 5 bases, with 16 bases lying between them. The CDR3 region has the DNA TGTGCCATCACCCCGGAGGGGAGTCGAGATACGCAGTATTTT. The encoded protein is CAITPEGSRDTQYF.

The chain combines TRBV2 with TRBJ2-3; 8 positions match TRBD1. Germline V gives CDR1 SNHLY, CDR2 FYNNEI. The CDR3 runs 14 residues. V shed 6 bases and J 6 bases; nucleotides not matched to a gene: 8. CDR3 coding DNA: TGTGCCAGCAGCATAGGACAGGGTGGTGATACGCAGTATTTT. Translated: CASSIGQGGDTQYF.

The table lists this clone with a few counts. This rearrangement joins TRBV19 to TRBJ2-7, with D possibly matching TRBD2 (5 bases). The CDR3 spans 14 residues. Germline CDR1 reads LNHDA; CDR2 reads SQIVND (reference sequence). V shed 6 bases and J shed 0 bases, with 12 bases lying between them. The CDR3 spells CASRKVGSSYEQYF. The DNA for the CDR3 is TGTGCCAGTAGGAAGGTGGGGAGCTCCTACGAGCAGTACTTC.